Shown below are 31 T cell receptor beta chains from a single sample sequenced in a study of cytomegalovirus exposure and HLA in healthy donors. PCR used 60 Vbeta primers and 13 Jbeta primers. Produced via immunoSEQ multiplex PCR; TCRdb's table is partial and in-frame only. The sample records fewer than 250,000 clones, 60% to 80% being singletons. Sequencing was done on a sample of PBMCs. These receptors all stem from a young man in good health and CMV-seronegative.

The chain couples TRBV30 to TRBJ1-6; D gene uncertain. There are 13 residues in the CDR3. CDR1 and CDR2 from the germline V gene are GTSNPN and SVGIG (reference sequence). V lost 7 bases and J lost 0, with 7 bases in between. CDR3: CASSTSYNSPLHF. The CDR3 DNA follows: TGTGCCTCCTCTACCTCCTATAATTCACCCCTCCACTTT.

Worth noting for this clone: This specimen includes other DNA sequences encoding the same CDR3. This rearrangement joins TRBV14 to TRBJ2-1; D remains unclear. V lost 0 bases to trimming and J lost 4 bases, with 13 bases between them. The CDR3 length is 16 residues. Germline assignment: CDR1 SGHDN and CDR2 FVKESK. CDR3 residues: CASSQEGRTVYNEQFF. The CDR3 nucleotides read TGTGCCAGCAGCCAAGAGGGTAGAACAGTTTACAATGAGCAGTTCTTC.

This clone was found a few times. The rearrangement uses TRBV25-1 and TRBJ2-5; 7 nucleotides align to TRBD1. With the DNA end fitting TRBJ2-7 better, the J assignment may be wrong. In germline, CDR1 is MGHDK, CDR2 SYGVNS. The CDR3 contains 13 residues. This CDR3 is CASSVGQYYEQYF. CDR3 in DNA: TGTGCCAGCAGTGTGGGACAGTACTACGAGCAGTACTTC.

This clone was counted once. The chain joins TRBV28 to TRBJ2-7; 10 bases line up with TRBD1. J lost 0 bases, V lost 6 bases, and 14 bases had no gene match. This CDR3 has 18 residues. Germline CDR1 and CDR2: MDHEN and SYDVKM. DNA for the CDR3: TGTGCCAGCAGCCCGGGGGGACAGGGGAGACCTCACTCCTACGAGCAGTACTTC. Its translation: CASSPGGQGRPHSYEQYF.

The rearrangement links TRBV29-1 to TRBJ1-1; no firm D call. CDR1 and CDR2 (germline): SQVTM, ANQGSEA. Trimming left V 5 bases short and J 10 bases short, with 14 bases between. The CDR3 extends over 11 amino acids. CDR3 bases: TGCAGCGTTACCGCAGGCGCGGGAGCTTTCTTT. The encoded protein is CSVTAGAGAFF.

The chain recombines TRBV19 with TRBJ2-7, with 14 bases fitting TRBD2. Germline lookup yields CDR1 LNHDA and CDR2 SQIVND (reference sequence). The CDR3 sequence is 14 residues long. Trimming took 9 bases from V and 5 from J; bases not matched to a gene: 6. The CDR3 DNA reads as TGTGCCAGCGCAGGGACTAGCGGGAGTAACGAGCAGTACTTC. Amino acids: CASAGTSGSNEQYF. The full variable domain, completed using reference TRBV19 and TRBJ2-7, is DGGITQSPKYLFRKEGQNVTLSCEQNLNHDAMYWYRQDPGQGLRLIYYSQIVNDFQKGDIAEGYSVSREKKESFPLTVTSAQKNPTAFYLCASAGTSGSNEQYFGPGTRLTVT.

J is TRBJ1-2 and V is TRBV27; 7 bases are a match to TRBD1. J was trimmed by 3 bases and V by 6 bases; bases with no gene match: 7. Germline values: CDR1 MNHEY, CDR2 SMNVEV (reference sequence). The CDR3 is made up of 14 amino acids. The DNA for the CDR3 is TGTGCCAGCAGCCCAGGGGGTACCTACTATGGCTACACCTTC. Translated, it gives CASSPGGTYYGYTF.

This clone has a handful of counts. The V call is TRBV5-6, the J call TRBJ1-5; weak D call: TRBD1 (6 bases). This CDR3 spans 14 amino acids. Trimming shortened V by 3 bases and J by 7 bases, and 14 bases separated the two germline ends. Germline CDR1 SGHDT, CDR2 YYEEEE. CDR3 DNA sequence: TGTGCCAGCAGCTCGTTACAGGGCGGGCAGCCCCAGCATTTT. Protein sequence: CASSSLQGGQPQHF. Using reference TRBV5-6 and TRBJ1-5 for the parts outside the CDR3, the full variable domain is DAGVTQSPTHLIKTRGQQVTLRCSPKSGHDTVSWYQQALGQGPQFIFQYYEEEERQRGNFPDRFSGHQFPNYSSELNVNALLLGDSALYLCASSSLQGGQPQHFGDGTRLSIL.

This clone was observed a single time. The chain carries TRBV27 and TRBJ2-2; D is ambiguous. This CDR3 is built from 12 residues. Germline V gene data show CDR1 as MNHEY and CDR2 as SMNVEV (reference sequence). V was pared by 5 bases and J by 4 bases, with 5 bases between. The CDR3 DNA sequence: TGTGCCAGCAGTCCACTCACCGGGGAGCTGTTTTTT. This encodes CASSPLTGELFF.

This clone has only one observation. V and J are TRBV19 and TRBJ2-3, with TRBD2 as a possible D gene (6 bases). Germline-derived CDR1 and CDR2 are LNHDA and SQIVND (reference sequence). The germline V and J ends were trimmed by 6 bases and 2 bases, with 9 bases remaining between them. The CDR3 covers 13 residues. The CDR3 region is CASRRDSTDTQYF. In nucleotides, the CDR3 is TGTGCCAGTAGGCGGGACTCCACAGATACGCAGTATTTT.

The genes are TRBV9 and TRBJ1-5; 7 nucleotides match TRBD1. V trimming: 3 bases; J trimming: 2 bases; junction bases outside the gene matches: 2. Germline loops: CDR1 SGDLS, CDR2 YYNGEE. This CDR3 spans 14 amino acids. The CDR3 DNA follows: TGTGCCAGCAGCGCCGACAGGGGCAATCAGCCCCAGCATTTT. The encoded protein is CASSADRGNQPQHF.

This clone was counted between two and nine times. The CDR3 here is CAWSGGGSEKLFF. The CDR3 DNA follows: TGTGCCTGGAGCGGCGGGGGTAGTGAAAAACTGTTTTTT. V gene TRBV30 combines with J gene TRBJ1-4, with D perhaps matching TRBD1 (5 bases). Trimming pared 3 bases from V and 7 bases from J, leaving 12 bases between. In germline, CDR1 is GTSNPN, CDR2 SVGIG (reference sequence). This CDR3 contains 13 residues.

V is TRBV28 and J is TRBJ2-3; TRBD1 aligns across 10 bases. The CDR3 is made up of 15 amino acids. V lost 4 bases to trimming and J lost 2 bases; unmatched junction nucleotides: 3. Looked up from germline, CDR1 is MDHEN and CDR2 is SYDVKM. The CDR3 nucleotides are TGTGCCAGCAGTTATGGACAGGGGGACACAGATACGCAGTATTTT. Protein sequence: CASSYGQGDTDTQYF.

This clone was seen a few times. This chain joins TRBV6-5 and TRBJ2-1, with 8 bases fitting TRBD1. The length of the CDR3 is 12 residues. The junction had 5 bases not matched to a gene; V was cut back by 6 bases and J by 10 bases. CDR1 and CDR2 (germline): MNHEY, SVGAGI. DNA for the CDR3: TGTGCCAGCAGCCCCGGACAGGGAGAGCAGTTCTTC. Its translation: CASSPGQGEQFF.

This rearrangement joins TRBV7-2 to TRBJ1-3; 7 nucleotides align to TRBD1. J lost 4 bases, V lost 5 bases, and 5 bases had no gene match. In germline, CDR1 is SGHTA, CDR2 FQGNSA. This CDR3 has 14 residues. The CDR3 DNA reads TGTGCCAGCAGCGCCTGGGACAGCGGAAACACCATATATTTT. The encoded protein is CASSAWDSGNTIYF.

Comments on this clone: Germline is not matched at one junction end, which may reflect a read error. The chain couples TRBV7-7 to TRBJ2-3; TRBD1 matches at 9 bases. Germline values: CDR1 SSHAT, CDR2 FNYEAQ (reference sequence). CDR3 length: 15 residues. The chain's CDR3 is CASSPTGGSTDTQYF. The CDR3 DNA sequence: TGTGCTAGCAGCCCCACAGGGGGCAGCACAGATACGCAGTATTTT. Full variable domain (outside the CDR3, taken from reference TRBV7-7 and TRBJ2-3): GAGVSQSPRYKVTKRGQDVTLRCDPISSHATLYWYQQALGQGPEFLTYFNYEAQPDKSGLPSDRFSAERPEGSISTLTIQRTEQRDSAMYRCASSPTGGSTDTQYFGPGTRLTVL.

The chain couples TRBV30 to TRBJ2-7; weak D call: TRBD2 (7 bases). Looked up from germline, CDR1 is GTSNPN and CDR2 is SVGIG (reference sequence). Trimming pared 4 bases from V and 10 bases from J, leaving 17 bases between. The CDR3 sequence is 12 residues long. The CDR3 sequence: CAWTVLGGPQYF. In DNA, the CDR3 is TGTGCCTGGACCGTACTGGGGGGGCCCCAGTACTTC.

Comment on this clone: The sample contains more than one DNA sequence encoding this CDR3. The CDR3 DNA is TGTGCCAGTAGTATTGGACAGGGCTACGAGCAGTACTTC. Amino acid sequence: CASSIGQGYEQYF. This chain connects TRBV19 to TRBJ2-7, with 8 bases fitting TRBD1. Looked up from germline, CDR1 is LNHDA and CDR2 is SQIVND (reference sequence). CDR3 length equals 13 residues. Trimming cost V 3 bases and J 3 bases; bases outside gene matches: 1.

This chain links TRBV7-8 with TRBJ2-5; 10 bases align to TRBD2. Trimming removed 3 bases from V and 1 base from J; junction bases left unmatched: 2. The CDR3 is 15 amino acids. CDR1 is SGHVS, CDR2 FQNEAQ, per germline. The CDR3 DNA sequence: TGTGCCAGCAGCTTCTCTAGCGGGGGCCAAGAGACCCAGTACTTC. Translation gives CASSFSSGGQETQYF.

This clone was observed a handful of times. The chain links TRBV2 to TRBJ1-5; D is unresolved. The germline CDR1 and CDR2 sequences are SNHLY and FYNNEI. CDR3 length: 13 amino acids. V was shortened by 2 bases and J by 5 bases, with 7 bases between the two germline ends. CDR3 in DNA: TGTGCCAGCAGTGAAATCCTCCATCAGCCCCAGCATTTT. Amino acid sequence: CASSEILHQPQHF.

CDR3 sequence: CASSWGGRGEQYF. The DNA of the CDR3 is TGTGCCAGCAGTTGGGGAGGAAGGGGCGAGCAGTACTTC. The V gene is TRBV6-5, the J gene TRBJ2-7; maybe TRBD2 (6 bases). The V and J ends lost 4 bases and 6 bases respectively, with 13 bases between them. Per germline, CDR1 MNHEY and CDR2 SVGAGI. The CDR3 loop spans 13 amino acids.

V is TRBV29-1 and J is TRBJ2-5; 10 bases line up with TRBD1. The V and J ends lost 4 bases and 1 base, in that order; junction bases with no gene match: 3. CDR3 length: 14 amino acids. The germline V gene encodes CDR1 SQVTM and CDR2 ANQGSEA. CDR3 DNA sequence: TGCAGCGTTGTCGGGGACAGGGGCCAAGAGACCCAGTACTTC. This gives the protein CSVVGDRGQETQYF.

This sequence joins TRBV7-3 and TRBJ2-1; 8 positions agree with TRBD1. The V segment lost 3 bases and the J segment 8 bases; nucleotides outside the gene matches: 9. CDR1 and CDR2 (germline): SGHTA, FQGTGA. CDR3 length: 15 amino acids. CDR3 amino acids: CASSLSTGGSDEQFF. The DNA for the CDR3 is TGTGCCAGCAGCTTGAGTACAGGGGGAAGTGATGAGCAGTTCTTC.

Sample share makes this clone medium-sized. The V and J genes are TRBV29-1 and TRBJ2-1, with 13 bases identical to TRBD2. Germline V gives CDR1 SQVTM, CDR2 ANQGSEA. The CDR3 consists of 16 residues. Losses at the gene ends were 7 bases for V and 7 bases for J; bases not matched to a gene: 13. The CDR3 loop is CSAPPTSGGVSNEQFF. The CDR3 DNA sequence: TGCAGCGCCCCCCCAACTAGCGGGGGGGTATCAAATGAGCAGTTCTTC.

The chain links TRBV19 to TRBJ1-5; 7 bases are shared with TRBD1. This CDR3 has 13 residues. The junction had 9 bases not matched to a gene; V was cut back by 8 bases and J by 8 bases. Germline CDR1 LNHDA, CDR2 SQIVND (reference sequence). CDR3 residues: CASGRQGSEPQHF. The CDR3 coding sequence is TGTGCCAGTGGCAGACAGGGTAGTGAGCCCCAGCATTTT.

This clone was picked up one time. V is TRBV15 and J is TRBJ1-5, with TRBD1 as a possible D gene (5 bases). Looked up from germline, CDR1 is LNHNV and CDR2 is YYDKDF (reference sequence). The V end was cut by 5 bases, the J end by 5 bases, with 13 bases between. The CDR3 has 14 residues. DNA for the CDR3: TGTGCCACCAGCGCATCTAGGGGTTATCAGCCCCAGCATTTT. Translated, it gives CATSASRGYQPQHF.

The chain uses TRBV30 and TRBJ2-7, with TRBD1 as a possible D gene (5 bases). This CDR3 has 13 amino acids. Germline CDR1 GTSNPN, CDR2 SVGIG (reference sequence). Trimming stripped 0 bases from V and 6 bases from J, with 12 bases between. The CDR3 is CAWSVARQGEQYF. Here the CDR3 DNA reads TGTGCCTGGAGTGTGGCCAGGCAGGGCGAGCAGTACTTC.

The rearrangement links TRBV9 to TRBJ2-1, with 7 bases that match TRBD2. V lost 0 bases, J lost 6 bases, and 6 bases stayed unmatched. The CDR3 is 15 amino acids. Germline lookup yields CDR1 SGDLS and CDR2 YYNGEE. CDR3 region: CASSVGGGQGNEQFF. For the CDR3, the DNA is TGTGCCAGCAGCGTAGGGGGAGGGCAGGGCAATGAGCAGTTCTTC.

This clone occurred once. The genes are TRBV5-1 and TRBJ1-2; possibly TRBD1 for D (6 bases). The CDR3 spans 14 residues. V shed 0 bases and J shed 3 bases, with 9 bases lying between them. The germline gives CDR1 SGHRS, CDR2 YFSETQ. CDR3 coding DNA: TGCGCCAGCAGCTTGGGGACAGACGACTATGGCTACACCTTC. Translated, it gives CASSLGTDDYGYTF.

The table lists this clone with a count of one. The chain recombines TRBV5-6 with TRBJ2-5; TRBD1 might be the D (6 bases). The end of the DNA fits TRBJ2-7 better, so the J call may be wrong. Germline V gene sequence: CDR1 SGHDT, CDR2 YYEEEE. The CDR3 has 15 residues. In nucleotides, the CDR3 is TGTGCCAGCAGCTTGAGGGGGAACTGGGGGTACGAGCAGTACTTC. Translating gives CASSLRGNWGYEQYF.

This chain connects TRBV6-4 to TRBJ2-3, with D uncertain. Trimming removed 0 bases at V and 3 bases at J, with 4 bases between. Germline V gives CDR1 MRHNA, CDR2 SNTAGT. This CDR3 has 13 residues. In DNA, the CDR3 is TGTGCCAGCAGTGACTCGAGGACAGATACGCAGTATTTT. Translated: CASSDSRTDTQYF.